These 29 T cell receptor beta chains share one sample of origin, sequenced in a study of molecular identifiers for immune sequencing clone quantification. TCRdb passed the PCR reads through MiXCR, listing each CDR3 protein once. The sample has hundreds of thousands of distinct CDR3 sequences; over 20% are singletons. The material sequenced was naive CD8+ T cells from blood, with Jurkat cell RNA spiked in. This sample's subset: FACS-sorted CD8+CD4-CCR7+CD45RA+ naive T cells. These receptors all stem from a human donor in good health. Some libraries in this study had Jurkat cell RNA spiked in.

Comments on this clonotype: A single base separates this from a much larger clone, so it may be a read error. The chain combines TRBV7-6 with TRBJ2-1; D may be TRBD1 or TRBD2 (5 bases each). CDR1 and CDR2 from the germline V gene are SGHVS and FNYEAQ. V was trimmed by 5 bases and J by 4 bases, leaving 18 bases between them. This CDR3 region has 16 residues. CDR3 sequence (DNA): TGTGCCAGCAGCCCCTCGACGGGGCATGCTTACAATGAGCAGTTCTTC. Protein: CASSPSTGHAYNEQFF.

About this clonotype: Given a much more abundant clone one base away, this may be a read error. V usage is TRBV7-9 and J usage is TRBJ2-6; D call uncertain. CDR3 length: 14 amino acids. Germline CDR1 reads SEHNR; CDR2 reads FQNEAQ (reference sequence). The CDR3 reads CVSSLDVGANVLTF. CDR3 nucleotide sequence: TGTGTCAGCAGCCTTGATGTTGGGGCCAACGTCCTGACTTTC.

This CDR3 reads CASSVGGQVYEQYF. The CDR3 nucleotides are TGTGCCAGTAGTGTGGGAGGACAGGTCTACGAGCAGTACTTC. This chain connects TRBV19 to TRBJ2-7, with D perhaps TRBD1 (7 bases). The CDR3 length is 14 residues. Looked up from germline, CDR1 is LNHDA and CDR2 is SQIVND (reference sequence). Trimming stripped 5 bases from V and 3 bases from J, with 14 bases between.

This clonotype was detected only a few times. This sequence joins TRBV6-1 and TRBJ2-7; 8 bases are a match to TRBD2. Unmatched junction bases numbered 9, after V lost 6 bases and J lost 2 bases. The CDR3 is 15 amino acids. Germline assignment: CDR1 MNHNS and CDR2 SASEGT. CDR3 in DNA: TGTGCCAGCAGAGACGGGAGGGGGAGACCCTACGAGCAGTACTTC. Translated: CASRDGRGRPYEQYF.

This clonotype was observed a handful of times. The chain uses TRBV7-9 and TRBJ2-7; 12 nucleotides align to TRBD2. V gave up 5 bases and J gave up 2 bases; unmatched junction bases: 7. CDR3 length equals 16 residues. Germline V CDR1 and CDR2: SEHNR, FQNEAQ (reference sequence). Here the CDR3 reads CASSPETSGRTYEQYF. CDR3 DNA: TGTGCCAGCAGCCCAGAGACTAGCGGGAGAACCTACGAGCAGTACTTC.

This clonotype was observed a few times. The rearrangement links TRBV3-1 to TRBJ2-1, with 7 bases that match TRBD2. Germline assignment: CDR1 LGHDT and CDR2 YNNKEL (reference sequence). The junction had 6 bases not matched to a gene; V was cut back by 0 bases and J by 13 bases. This CDR3 has 13 residues. CDR3 sequence (DNA): TGTGCCAGCAGCCAAGATTTTGCGGGGGTACAGTTCTTC. Translating gives CASSQDFAGVQFF.

This clonotype was seen a few times. The chain couples TRBV27 to TRBJ2-3, with D maybe TRBD2 (7 bases). Deletions cut 2 bases from V and 4 bases from J, with 16 bases between. The germline V gene encodes CDR1 MNHEY and CDR2 SMNVEV (reference sequence). The CDR3 sequence is 16 residues long. Written as DNA, the CDR3 is TGTGCCAGCAGTTTAGTTGGGGGGGCGGGACCAGATACGCAGTATTTT. Translating gives CASSLVGGAGPDTQYF.

As concerns this clonotype: This may be a read error, as it is one base from a much larger clone. The chain employs TRBV4-1 and TRBJ1-5; weak D call: TRBD1 (5 bases). The CDR3 runs to 15 residues. Germline V gene data show CDR1 as MGHRA and CDR2 as YSYEKL. In DNA form, the CDR3 reads TGCGCCAGCAGTCCGGGACTGTATAGCAATCAGCCCCAGCGTTTT. Its translation is CASSPGLYSNQPQRF.

This clonotype has a count of ten or more. The rearrangement uses TRBV4-1 and TRBJ2-3, with 11 positions matching TRBD2. CDR1 and CDR2 from the germline V gene are MGHRA and YSYEKL. V gave up 2 bases and J gave up 3 bases; unmatched junction bases: 7. CDR3 length: 17 residues. Here the CDR3 reads CASSQSLAGGPTDTQYF. The CDR3 nucleotides read TGCGCCAGCAGCCAATCGCTAGCGGGGGGACCTACAGATACGCAGTATTTT.

This clonotype has a count of ten or more. The chain links TRBV4-3 to TRBJ1-3; D is undetermined. V lost 0 bases, J lost 1 base, and 13 bases lay in between. Looked up from germline, CDR1 is LGHNA and CDR2 is YSLEER. This CDR3 spans 17 amino acids. CDR3 in amino acids: CASSQDRWGNSGNTIYF. In DNA, the CDR3 is TGCGCCAGCAGCCAAGATCGCTGGGGTAATTCTGGAAACACCATATATTTT.

The table lists this clonotype with many counts. A read error may account for a junction end that differs from germline. This sequence joins TRBV29-1 and TRBJ2-6; D might be TRBD1 (5 bases). Germline-derived CDR1 and CDR2 are SQVTM and ANQGSEA. The CDR3 is 14 residues long. The CDR3 region is CSVVEFSGANALTF. For the CDR3, the DNA is TGCAGCGTTGTGGAGTTCTCTGGGGCCAACGCCCTGACTTTC.

This clonotype occurred many times. The chain uses TRBV2 and TRBJ2-3, with D possibly matching TRBD2 (6 bases). Per germline, CDR1 SNHLY and CDR2 FYNNEI. The CDR3 is made up of 15 amino acids. Trimming pared 6 bases from V and 2 bases from J, leaving 15 bases between. CDR3 bases: TGTGCCAGCAGGGCCCCCGGACTAAACACAGATACGCAGTATTTT. It encodes CASRAPGLNTDTQYF. The whole variable domain, remainder taken from reference TRBV2 and TRBJ2-3, is EPEVTQTPSHQVTQMGQEVILRCVPISNHLYFYWYRQILGQKVEFLVSFYNNEISEKSEIFDDQFSVERPDGSNFTLKIRSTKLEDSAMYFCASRAPGLNTDTQYFGPGTRLTVL.

There are many counts of this clonotype. The chain recombines TRBV7-6 with TRBJ2-3; the match to TRBD2 covers 14 bases. J was trimmed by 5 bases and V by 5 bases; bases with no gene match: 6. The CDR3 length is 16 residues. In germline, CDR1 is SGHVS, CDR2 FNYEAQ. The CDR3 protein is CASSLGLAGVGDTQYF. The CDR3 DNA reads as TGTGCCAGCAGCCTGGGACTAGCGGGAGTTGGAGATACGCAGTATTTT. The variable domain in full, with the rest retrieved from reference TRBV7-6 and TRBJ2-3, is GAGVSQSPRYKVTKRGQDVALRCDPISGHVSLYWYRQALGQGPEFLTYFNYEAQQDKSGLPNDRFSAERPEGSISTLTIQRTEQRDSAMYRCASSLGLAGVGDTQYFGPGTRLTVL.

The V call is TRBV6-2 or TRBV6-3, the J call TRBJ2-7; D might be TRBD1 or TRBD2, each matching 6 bases. Germline V gene data show CDR1 as MNHEY and CDR2 as SVGEGT. CDR3 size: 15 residues. V shed 2 bases and J shed 2 bases, with 13 bases lying between them. The CDR3 DNA follows: TGTGCCAGCAGTTACACGCAGGGGAGGACCTACGAGCAGTACTTC. Encoded protein: CASSYTQGRTYEQYF.

In this sample, this clonotype turned up many times. The J gene is TRBJ2-7, the V gene TRBV4-1; D might be TRBD1 (5 bases). V dropped 2 bases and J dropped 5 bases, with 7 bases sitting between them. Germline V gene data show CDR1 as MGHRA and CDR2 as YSYEKL. The CDR3 covers 12 residues. This chain's CDR3 is CASSQSGNEQYF. CDR3 DNA sequence: TGCGCCAGCAGCCAATCAGGGAACGAGCAGTACTTC.

This chain connects TRBV7-6 to TRBJ1-1; 8 bases map to TRBD1. Germline-derived CDR1 and CDR2 are SGHVS and FNYEAQ. Losses at the gene ends were 5 bases for V and 7 bases for J; bases not matched to a gene: 6. This CDR3 comprises 13 residues. The CDR3 region has the DNA TGTGCCAGCAGCCATACGACAGGGGTTGAAGCTTTCTTT. This encodes CASSHTTGVEAFF.

As concerns this clonotype: One end of the junction varies from germline; a read error may be responsible. V usage is TRBV6-1 and J usage is TRBJ1-1; D possibly corresponds to TRBD1 (6 bases). The CDR3 covers 15 residues. The germline gives CDR1 MNHNS, CDR2 SASEGT. The CDR3 region has the DNA TGTGCCAGCAGTGATATACAGGGCCTTTACACTGTAGCTCTCTTT. Protein: CASSDIQGLYTVALF.

This clonotype showed up many times. This chain links TRBV6-6 with TRBJ1-1; maybe TRBD1 (6 bases). In germline, CDR1 is MNHNY, CDR2 SVGAGI (reference sequence). The CDR3 consists of 17 residues. V was trimmed by 0 bases and J by 0 bases, leaving 14 bases between them. The CDR3 DNA sequence: TGTGCCAGCAGTTACTCGATGGCAGGGGCACTGAACACTGAAGCTTTCTTT. Its protein product is CASSYSMAGALNTEAFF.

This clonotype was recorded at least ten times. The chain employs TRBV7-2 and TRBJ2-3; D not certain. Trimming shortened V by 4 bases and J by 0 bases, and 5 bases separated the two germline ends. This CDR3 comprises 13 residues. Looked up from germline, CDR1 is SGHTA and CDR2 is FQGNSA. CDR3 bases: TGTGCCAGCAGCTCGCTCAGCACAGATACGCAGTATTTT. Protein: CASSSLSTDTQYF.

The chain is built from TRBV27 and TRBJ2-7; D is unclear. The CDR3 length is 13 residues. V was shortened by 4 bases and J by 0 bases, with 7 bases between the two germline ends. Germline V gives CDR1 MNHEY, CDR2 SMNVEV (reference sequence). CDR3 nucleotide sequence: TGTGCCAGCAGTTCTAAGAGCTCCTACGAGCAGTACTTC. As protein: CASSSKSSYEQYF.

This clonotype occurred many times. The chain has TRBV7-7 and TRBJ1-4; 9 bases agree with TRBD1. V dropped 5 bases and J dropped 5; count of bases not matched to a gene: 3. The CDR3 runs 14 residues. Germline assignment: CDR1 SSHAT and CDR2 FNYEAQ (reference sequence). This CDR3 reads CASSPGTGNEKLFF. CDR3 nucleotide sequence: TGTGCCAGCAGCCCCGGGACAGGGAATGAAAAACTGTTTTTT.

This clonotype was seen a handful of times. The chain links TRBV11-2 to TRBJ2-7, with D unresolved. The V end lost 0 bases, the J end lost 2 bases, and 2 bases lay between the germline ends. The CDR3 length is 12 residues. Germline lookup yields CDR1 SGHAT and CDR2 FQNNGV. The CDR3 DNA is TGTGCCAGCAGCTTAGATGCCTACGAGCAGTACTTC. Translating it yields CASSLDAYEQYF.

There are many counts of this clonotype. This sequence joins TRBV27 and TRBJ2-7; 9 nucleotides agree with TRBD2. The V segment lost 3 bases and the J segment 6 bases; nucleotides outside the gene matches: 9. Germline V lookup: CDR1 MNHEY, CDR2 SMNVEV (reference sequence). CDR3 length equals 15 residues. CDR3 DNA sequence: TGTGCCAGCAGTTTGTTGAGCGGGAGGATCGTCGAGCAGTACTTC. This gives the protein CASSLLSGRIVEQYF.

This clonotype was counted ten times or more. This chain joins TRBV19 and TRBJ2-7; 7 bases map to TRBD1. Germline assignment: CDR1 LNHDA and CDR2 SQIVND (reference sequence). This CDR3 spans 14 amino acids. J was trimmed by 0 bases and V by 6 bases; bases with no gene match: 5. The DNA of the CDR3 is TGTGCCAGTAGCCCGGGACAGCACTCCTACGAGCAGTACTTC. It yields the protein CASSPGQHSYEQYF.

This clonotype was counted only a few times. This chain joins TRBV2 and TRBJ1-5; 8 bases agree with TRBD1. V dropped 6 bases and J dropped 9; count of bases not matched to a gene: 13. This CDR3 comprises 15 residues. Germline CDR1 is SNHLY and CDR2 is FYNNEI. The CDR3 DNA sequence: TGTGCCAGCAGCATAGGGACAGGCTTCCCTCGGCCCCAGCATTTT. It is translated as CASSIGTGFPRPQHF.

The V call is TRBV11-2, the J call TRBJ2-5; either TRBD1 or TRBD2 may fit D (5 bases each). Between the trimmed V and J ends, which lost 1 base and 0 bases, there was a span of 15 bases. This CDR3 has 17 residues. The germline CDR1 and CDR2 sequences are SGHAT and FQNNGV. The CDR3 coding sequence is TGTGCCAGCAGCTTAGGGGTGAGGGGTCGGTACCAAGAGACCCAGTACTTC. Translating gives CASSLGVRGRYQETQYF.

This clonotype was counted ten times or more. The chain links TRBV7-3 to TRBJ2-1; 9 bases are a match to TRBD2. CDR3 length: 15 amino acids. CDR1 is SGHTA, CDR2 FQGTGA, per germline. Trimming took 5 bases from V and 7 from J; bases not matched to a gene: 9. The chain's CDR3 is CASSPDGGRENEQFF. The CDR3 DNA sequence: TGTGCCAGCAGCCCCGACGGCGGGAGGGAAAATGAGCAGTTCTTC.

Ten or more counts support this clonotype. The chain joins TRBV28 to TRBJ2-3; D is perhaps TRBD1 (6 bases). The CDR3 is made up of 14 amino acids. CDR1 MDHEN and CDR2 SYDVKM come from the germline V gene. Trimming cost V 2 bases and J 4 bases, with 10 bases left between them. CDR3 residues: CASSLPGVSDTQYF. The CDR3, as DNA: TGTGCCAGCAGTTTACCAGGGGTTTCAGATACGCAGTATTTT.

This clonotype was detected many times. This chain joins TRBV6-5 and TRBJ2-5, with a weak D call TRBD1 (6 bases). Germline V CDR1 and CDR2: MNHEY, SVGAGI. CDR3 length: 15 residues. V was clipped by 2 bases and J by 1 base, with 11 bases between them. As DNA, the CDR3 is TGTGCCAGCAGTTACAGGGGGTTTTTCCAAGAGACCCAGTACTTC. As protein: CASSYRGFFQETQYF.